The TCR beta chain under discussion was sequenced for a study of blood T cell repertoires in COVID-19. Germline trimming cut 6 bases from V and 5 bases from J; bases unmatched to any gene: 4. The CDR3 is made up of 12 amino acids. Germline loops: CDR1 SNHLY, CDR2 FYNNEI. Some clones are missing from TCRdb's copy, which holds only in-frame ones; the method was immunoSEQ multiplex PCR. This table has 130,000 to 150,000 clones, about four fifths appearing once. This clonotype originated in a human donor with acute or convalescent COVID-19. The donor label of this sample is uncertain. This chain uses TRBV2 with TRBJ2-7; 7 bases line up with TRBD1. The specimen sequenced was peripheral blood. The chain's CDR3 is CASSLGQNEQYV. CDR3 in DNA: TGTGCCAGCAGCTTGGGACAGAACGAGCAGTACGTC.